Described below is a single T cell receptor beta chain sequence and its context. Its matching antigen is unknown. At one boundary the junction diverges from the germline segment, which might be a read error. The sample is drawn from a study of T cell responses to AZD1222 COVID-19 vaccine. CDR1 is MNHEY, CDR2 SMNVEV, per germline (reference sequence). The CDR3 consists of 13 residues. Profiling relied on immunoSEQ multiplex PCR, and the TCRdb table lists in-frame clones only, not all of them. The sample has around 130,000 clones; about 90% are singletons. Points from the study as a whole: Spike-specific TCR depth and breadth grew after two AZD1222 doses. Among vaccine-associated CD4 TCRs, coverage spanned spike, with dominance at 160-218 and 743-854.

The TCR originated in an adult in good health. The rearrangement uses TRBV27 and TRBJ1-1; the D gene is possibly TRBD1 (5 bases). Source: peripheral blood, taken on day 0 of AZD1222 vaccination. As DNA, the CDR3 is TGTGCCAGCAGTTTATCAGGGCAACAGGTCAGCCTCTTT. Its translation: CASSLSGQQVSLF.